The 14 T cell receptor beta chains in this list originate from one sample, sequenced in a study of CD8 T cells in Susac syndrome. Reverse transcription of roughly 0.5 to 1 ug RNA was performed with random hexamers. TCRdb ran MiXCR on the immunoSEQ multiplex PCR reads and lists one entry per CDR3 protein. This sample has fewer than 200,000 distinct CDR3 sequences, with approximately 94% found just once. Material: CD4+ T cells from PBMCs. The receptors come from a human donor in good health.

This sequence joins TRBV11-2 and TRBJ2-5, with D possibly being TRBD2 (6 bases). Trimming cost V 5 bases and J 4 bases, with 14 bases left between them. CDR1 is SGHAT and CDR2 is FQNNGV in the germline V gene. This CDR3 has 14 amino acids. CDR3 nucleotides: TGTGCCAGCAGCCTCGGGGGTGGTATAGAGACCCAGTACTTC. Translated, it gives CASSLGGGIETQYF.

This clonotype showed up just a few times. The genes are TRBV4-2 and TRBJ2-1; 7 bases are a match to TRBD2. Per germline, CDR1 LGHNA and CDR2 YNFKEQ. CDR3 length: 13 residues. V dropped 1 base and J dropped 7; count of bases not matched to a gene: 1. CDR3 nucleotide sequence: TGTGCCAGCAGCCAAGTCGGGGGGAATGAGCAGTTCTTC. Translation gives CASSQVGGNEQFF.

This sequence joins TRBV25-1 and TRBJ2-3, with D perhaps matching TRBD2 (7 bases). Germline V gene data show CDR1 as MGHDK and CDR2 as SYGVNS. The CDR3 sequence is 15 residues long. Trimming stripped 4 bases from V and 6 bases from J, with 17 bases between. For the CDR3, the DNA is TGTGCCAGCAGTGCCCCGGGGGGCTTTGTGGATACGCAGTATTTT. This codes for CASSAPGGFVDTQYF.

V usage is TRBV10-3 and J usage is TRBJ2-3; D perhaps matches TRBD2 (5 bases). The length of the CDR3 is 14 residues. CDR1 and CDR2 from the germline V gene are ENHRY and SYGVKD. V lost 10 bases to trimming and J lost 3 bases, with 17 bases between them. The chain's CDR3 is CATQDGDRTDTQYF. CDR3 in DNA: TGTGCCACCCAAGACGGGGATCGTACAGATACGCAGTATTTT.

The V call is TRBV5-6, the J call TRBJ1-5; 8 positions match TRBD1. This CDR3 is built from 16 residues. The germline CDR1 and CDR2 sequences are SGHDT and YYEEEE. V lost 4 bases and J lost 6; bases outside the gene matches: 12. DNA for the CDR3: TGTGCCAGCAGCGGTATAGGACAGGGCGATGGTCAGCCCCAGCATTTT. Translated: CASSGIGQGDGQPQHF.

This chain joins TRBV18 and TRBJ1-2, with a weak D call TRBD1 (6 bases). The CDR3 has 14 amino acids. Germline assignment: CDR1 KGHSH and CDR2 LQKENI. V dropped 2 bases and J dropped 6 bases, with 13 bases sitting between them. The CDR3 spells CASSPLDRAHGYTF. The CDR3 DNA sequence: TGTGCCAGCTCACCATTGGACAGAGCACATGGCTACACCTTC.

The chain joins TRBV7-3 to TRBJ2-1; 13 nucleotides agree with TRBD2. Looked up from germline, CDR1 is SGHTA and CDR2 is FQGTGA. This CDR3 contains 15 residues. The junction had 3 bases not matched to a gene; V was cut back by 0 bases and J by 10 bases. DNA for the CDR3: TGTGCCAGCAGCTTAACGACTAGCGGGGGGCCAGAGCAGTTCTTC. This sequence encodes CASSLTTSGGPEQFF.

The chain has TRBV20-1 and TRBJ1-2, with D unresolved. This CDR3 has 11 amino acids. Germline CDR1 reads DFQATT; CDR2 reads SNEGSKA (reference sequence). Between the trimmed V and J ends, which lost 6 bases and 3 bases, there was a span of 8 bases. In nucleotides, the CDR3 is TGCAGTGCCCGAGACTACTATGGCTACACCTTC. Protein sequence: CSARDYYGYTF.

The chain is built from TRBV12-3 or TRBV12-4 and TRBJ1-3; D uncertain. The CDR3 has 16 residues. Trimming pared 4 bases from V and 3 bases from J, leaving 16 bases between. This CDR3 reads CASSSVLRNSGNTIYF. DNA for the CDR3: TGTGCCAGCAGTTCCGTTCTTAGGAACAGTGGAAACACCATATATTTT.

V and J are TRBV18 and TRBJ2-1; either TRBD1 or TRBD2 may supply D (5 bases each). Trimming pared 5 bases from V and 7 bases from J, leaving 15 bases between. The germline CDR1 and CDR2 sequences are KGHSH and LQKENI. CDR3 length: 14 amino acids. CDR3 sequence (DNA): TGTGCCAGCTCAATCGGCTCGGGGCCGAATGAGCAGTTCTTC. Amino acids: CASSIGSGPNEQFF.

The gene calls are TRBV24-1 and TRBJ2-2; D call uncertain. Looked up from germline, CDR1 is KGHDR and CDR2 is SFDVKD. Trimming stripped 5 bases from V and 5 bases from J, with 11 bases between. The CDR3 runs to 14 residues. CDR3 in amino acids: CATSVAGGTGELFF. In DNA form, the CDR3 reads TGTGCCACCAGTGTGGCAGGCGGTACCGGGGAGCTGTTTTTT.

V and J are TRBV29-1 and TRBJ2-5; 10 bases match TRBD1. This CDR3 has 12 amino acids. Germline assignment: CDR1 SQVTM and CDR2 ANQGSEA. With V trimmed by 7 bases and J by 5 bases, 4 bases remained unmatched. CDR3 loop: CSAGQGVETQYF. The CDR3 DNA reads TGCAGCGCAGGACAGGGGGTTGAGACCCAGTACTTC. Full variable domain (missing parts from reference TRBV29-1 and TRBJ2-5): SAVISQKPSRDICQRGTSLTIQCQVDSQVTMMFWYRQQPGQSLTLIATANQGSEATYESGFVIDKFPISRPNLTFSTLTVSNMSPEDSSIYLCSAGQGVETQYFGPGTRLLVL.

The V and J genes are TRBV24-1 and TRBJ1-2; TRBD1 might be the D (6 bases). Between the trimmed V and J ends, which lost 3 bases and 4 bases, there was a span of 8 bases. CDR1 and CDR2 (germline): KGHDR, SFDVKD. The CDR3 has 13 residues. Written as DNA, the CDR3 is TGTGCCACCAGTGATACAGGGTTCTATGGCTACACCTTC. Its protein is CATSDTGFYGYTF.

This clonotype has a single count. This sequence joins TRBV20-1 and TRBJ2-3; the D gene is possibly TRBD2 (6 bases). In germline, CDR1 is DFQATT, CDR2 SNEGSKA (reference sequence). The length of the CDR3 is 17 residues. V was trimmed by 3 bases and J by 5 bases, leaving 24 bases between them. DNA for the CDR3: TGCAGTGCTAGGATACCGGGACTCAACTTTAGGGGAGATACGCAGTATTTT. Translating it yields CSARIPGLNFRGDTQYF.